Shown below are 28 T cell receptor beta chains from a single sample sequenced in a study of blood T cell repertoires in COVID-19 (dated by TCRdb to the early 2020s). The library was made by the immunoSEQ multiplex PCR assay. Not all clones reach the TCRdb copy of this immuneACCESS table, which keeps in-frame sequences only. Checked studies attribute under half of the gap to unresolved V genes and leave the rest unexplained. Here the sample has 300,000 to 450,000 clones; approximately 91% occur a single time. Of the sample, 1% falls within the top ten clones. Sequencing was carried out using PBMCs or T cells enriched from blood (not recorded which). These receptors all come from a woman aged 30 to 39 who had been exposed to COVID-19.

The chain has TRBV3-1 (or the pseudogene TRBV3-2) and TRBJ1-5; TRBD1 matches 7 bases. The CDR3 is 14 residues long. Germline V lookup: CDR1 LGHDT, CDR2 YNNKEL (reference sequence). The junction had 7 bases not matched to a gene; V was cut back by 4 bases and J by 7 bases. The CDR3 loop reads CASSPDRFRQPQHF. The CDR3 DNA sequence: TGTGCCAGCAGCCCGGACAGGTTCCGCCAGCCCCAGCATTTT.

V usage is TRBV25-1 and J usage is TRBJ2-1; 7 positions match TRBD2. CDR1 MGHDK and CDR2 SYGVNS come from the germline V gene. The CDR3 is 16 amino acids. V trimming: 6 bases; J trimming: 0 bases; junction bases outside the gene matches: 8. The CDR3 spells CASSPQSGTSYNEQFF. CDR3 DNA sequence: TGTGCCAGCAGCCCACAGAGCGGGACCTCCTACAATGAGCAGTTCTTC. Variable domain in full (rest from reference TRBV25-1 and TRBJ2-1): EADIYQTPRYLVIGTGKKITLECSQTMGHDKMYWYQQDPGMELHLIHYSYGVNSTEKGDLSSESTVSRIRTEHFPLTLESARPSHTSQYLCASSPQSGTSYNEQFFGPGTRLTVL.

The chain couples TRBV19 to TRBJ2-6; a possible D gene is TRBD2 (5 bases). V lost 5 bases and J 0 bases, leaving 26 bases between the germline ends. The CDR3 runs 21 residues. The germline V gene has CDR1 LNHDA and CDR2 SQIVND (reference sequence). This CDR3 is CASSQHEGSYRFTSGANVLTF. DNA for the CDR3: TGTGCCAGTAGTCAGCACGAGGGCAGCTATCGATTTACCTCTGGGGCCAACGTCCTGACTTTC.

The chain recombines TRBV28 with TRBJ2-7, with D unclear. The CDR3 is 12 amino acids. In germline, CDR1 is MDHEN, CDR2 SYDVKM. Deletions cut 7 bases from V and 4 bases from J, with 11 bases between. In DNA form, the CDR3 reads TGTGCCAGCACCGCCCCCCAGTACGAGCAGTACTTC. Translated: CASTAPQYEQYF.

This clone was seen only once. The chain links TRBV12-3 or TRBV12-4 to TRBJ2-3; 8 bases align to TRBD2. Trimming removed 5 bases from V and 10 bases from J; junction bases left unmatched: 8. The CDR3 covers 13 residues. This chain's CDR3 is CASSPPSGGAQYF. CDR3 bases: TGTGCCAGCAGTCCACCATCGGGGGGGGCGCAGTATTTT.

The chain joins TRBV5-1 to TRBJ2-1, with TRBD2 matching 13 bases. J gave up 6 bases and V 4 bases, and 7 bases lay outside the gene matches. CDR1 and CDR2 from the germline V gene are SGHRS and YFSETQ. This CDR3 is built from 16 residues. The CDR3 bases are TGCGCCAGCAGCCAAGGCGGACTAGCGGGAGTCAATGAGCAGTTCTTC. Its protein is CASSQGGLAGVNEQFF.

The gene calls are TRBV7-9 and TRBJ2-2; 8 bases agree with TRBD1. The CDR3 covers 16 residues. With 1 base clipped from V and 5 bases from J, the junction kept 6 bases outside the gene matches. Germline V gene data show CDR1 as SEHNR and CDR2 as FQNEAQ (reference sequence). DNA of the CDR3: TGTGCCAGCAGCTTAGGGGCAGGGGGCAGAACCGGGGAGCTGTTTTTT. This sequence encodes CASSLGAGGRTGELFF.

The chain's CDR3 is CAIGQAGSYEQYF. CDR3 coding DNA: TGTGCCATTGGACAGGCGGGATCCTACGAGCAGTACTTC. V usage is TRBV10-3 and J usage is TRBJ2-7; D is possibly TRBD1 (7 bases). The length of the CDR3 is 13 residues. Germline CDR1 and CDR2: ENHRY and SYGVKD. The V end was cut by 9 bases, the J end by 1 base, with 13 bases between.

The V call is TRBV5-1, the J call TRBJ2-3; D unclear. V shed 0 bases and J shed 2 bases, with 4 bases lying between them. Germline V gene sequence: CDR1 SGHRS, CDR2 YFSETQ. This CDR3 spans 13 amino acids. CDR3 nucleotide sequence: TGCGCCAGCAGCTTGGGCTACACAGATACGCAGTATTTT. Translation gives CASSLGYTDTQYF.

This rearrangement joins TRBV28 to TRBJ1-5; D uncertain. The V and J ends lost 3 bases and 6 bases respectively, with 6 bases between them. Germline V gene lookup returns CDR1 MDHEN and CDR2 SYDVKM. CDR3 length equals 12 residues. The chain's CDR3 is CASSFGSQPQHF. In DNA, the CDR3 is TGTGCCAGCAGTTTCGGGAGTCAGCCCCAGCATTTT.

The gene calls are TRBV10-3 and TRBJ1-2; D remains unclear. Germline loops: CDR1 ENHRY, CDR2 SYGVKD. Trimming shortened V by 0 bases and J by 3 bases, and 8 bases separated the two germline ends. The CDR3 covers 14 residues. This CDR3 is CAISESSGDYGYTF. Written as DNA, the CDR3 is TGTGCCATCAGTGAGTCATCCGGGGACTATGGCTACACCTTC.

The J gene is TRBJ2-1, the V gene TRBV11-2; tentative D call: TRBD2 (5 bases). The CDR3 is 14 residues long. Germline V gives CDR1 SGHAT, CDR2 FQNNGV. Deletions cut 5 bases from V and 4 bases from J, with 12 bases between. CDR3 nucleotide sequence: TGTGCCAGCAGCCTAGCACCGACTTACAATGAGCAGTTCTTC. This codes for CASSLAPTYNEQFF.

The gene calls are TRBV9 and TRBJ2-3, with 8 positions matching TRBD2. The CDR3 contains 15 residues. With V trimmed by 4 bases and J by 4 bases, 8 bases remained unmatched. Germline loops: CDR1 SGDLS, CDR2 YYNGEE. Written as DNA, the CDR3 is TGTGCCAGCAGCTCGAGCGGGAGACCCCCAGATACGCAGTATTTT. This encodes CASSSSGRPPDTQYF.

V usage is TRBV15 and J usage is TRBJ2-7, with 10 bases aligning to TRBD2. Trimming took 0 bases from V and 7 from J; bases not matched to a gene: 12. CDR1 and CDR2 from the germline V gene are LNHNV and YYDKDF (reference sequence). This CDR3 has 17 residues. CDR3 sequence: CATSRDQREGPSGEQYF. In nucleotides, the CDR3 is TGTGCCACCAGCAGAGACCAGCGGGAGGGCCCATCGGGGGAGCAGTACTTC.

The chain joins TRBV18 to TRBJ1-2, with a tentative D call TRBD1 (5 bases). The CDR3 sequence is 15 residues long. Germline CDR1 is KGHSH and CDR2 is LQKENI. Trimming cost V 0 bases and J 4 bases, with 12 bases left between them. CDR3: CASSPPTQGLYGYTF. The CDR3 region has the DNA TGTGCCAGCTCACCACCCACCCAGGGCCTCTATGGCTACACCTTC.

The rearrangement joins TRBV6-4 to TRBJ2-2, with TRBD2 matching over 13 bases. The germline V gene encodes CDR1 MRHNA and CDR2 SNTAGT. The V and J ends lost 0 bases and 4 bases, in that order; junction bases with no gene match: 5. CDR3 length: 18 residues. The CDR3 DNA sequence: TGTGCCAGCAGTGACTCCGGACTAGCGGGAGTCGGCACCGGGGAGCTGTTTTTT. It translates to CASSDSGLAGVGTGELFF.

V usage is TRBV28 and J usage is TRBJ1-1; TRBD1 matches at 9 bases. Unmatched junction bases numbered 8, after V lost 6 bases and J lost 3 bases. The CDR3 covers 15 residues. From germline, CDR1 is MDHEN and CDR2 SYDVKM. CDR3 sequence (DNA): TGTGCCAGCAGCCCCCACGGGACAGGGCACACTGAAGCTTTCTTT. Encoded protein: CASSPHGTGHTEAFF.

The chain uses TRBV28 and TRBJ2-2; D ambiguous. The CDR3 totals 15 residues. Germline values: CDR1 MDHEN, CDR2 SYDVKM. With 3 bases removed from V and 0 bases from J, the gap between germline ends came to 8 bases. The CDR3 sequence is CASSLSLANTGELFF. The CDR3 DNA reads as TGTGCCAGCAGTTTGAGTTTAGCGAACACCGGGGAGCTGTTTTTT. The variable domain in full, with the rest retrieved from reference TRBV28 and TRBJ2-2, is DVKVTQSSRYLVKRTGEKVFLECVQDMDHENMFWYRQDPGLGLRLIYFSYDVKMKEKGDIPEGYSVSREKKERFSLILESASTNQTSMYLCASSLSLANTGELFFGEGSRLTVL.

The chain has TRBV5-1 and TRBJ2-3; D perhaps matches TRBD2 (6 bases). V lost 5 bases and J 2 bases, leaving 12 bases between the germline ends. CDR3 length: 14 amino acids. Germline values: CDR1 SGHRS, CDR2 YFSETQ. The chain's CDR3 is CASSSAGSTDTQYF. CDR3 nucleotide sequence: TGCGCCAGCAGTTCCGCGGGGTCCACAGATACGCAGTATTTT.

V is TRBV10-1 and J is TRBJ1-1, with D hard to call. Germline values: CDR1 WNHNN, CDR2 SYGVQD (reference sequence). With 4 bases removed from V and 3 bases from J, the gap between germline ends came to 9 bases. The CDR3 is made up of 13 amino acids. The CDR3 spells CASSAVLDTEAFF. The DNA of the CDR3 is TGCGCCAGCAGTGCGGTACTGGACACTGAAGCTTTCTTT.

V usage is TRBV5-1 and J usage is TRBJ2-5, with 7 nucleotides matching TRBD2. This CDR3 region has 15 residues. From germline, CDR1 is SGHRS and CDR2 YFSETQ. The J segment lost 4 bases and the V segment lost 3 bases, leaving 9 bases of the junction unmatched. The CDR3: CASSSSGGRSETQYF. The CDR3 DNA follows: TGCGCCAGCAGCTCCTCTGGCGGGAGATCAGAGACCCAGTACTTC.

The V and J genes are TRBV11-2 and TRBJ1-6, with TRBD1 identical over 11 bases. Germline CDR1 reads SGHAT; CDR2 reads FQNNGV. Trimming took 5 bases from V and 1 from J; bases not matched to a gene: 7. The CDR3 contains 18 residues. The CDR3 DNA reads as TGTGCCAGCAGCGACCGGGACAGGGGGGCGTCCTATAATTCACCCCTCCACTTT. It specifies CASSDRDRGASYNSPLHF.

The chain joins TRBV27 to TRBJ1-2; a weak D match, TRBD1 (6 bases). Trimming cost V 1 base and J 8 bases, with 14 bases left between them. CDR1 and CDR2 (germline): MNHEY, SMNVEV (reference sequence). This CDR3 region has 14 residues. The DNA for the CDR3 is TGTGCCAGCAGTTTATTAGGGGGGGATAACGGCTACACCTTC. Protein sequence: CASSLLGGDNGYTF.

The chain joins TRBV2 to TRBJ1-5; the D is unclear. The CDR3 has 15 residues. The V and J ends lost 6 bases and 5 bases respectively, with 17 bases between them. CDR1 and CDR2 (germline): SNHLY, FYNNEI. The CDR3 sequence: CASRPLTTTDQPQHF. CDR3 DNA: TGTGCCAGCAGACCCTTGACAACCACGGATCAGCCCCAGCATTTT.

This rearrangement joins TRBV2 to TRBJ1-3; 7 bases are shared with TRBD1. Per the germline V gene, CDR1 is SNHLY and CDR2 is FYNNEI. V lost 11 bases, J lost 0 bases, and 7 bases stayed unmatched. This CDR3 is built from 14 residues. The CDR3 loop is CALRGRSSGNTIYF. CDR3 bases: TGTGCCCTTAGGGGGCGGAGCTCTGGAAACACCATATATTTT.

The chain's CDR3 is CASSAQGGSLNQPQHF. For the CDR3, the DNA is TGTGCCAGCAGCGCCCAAGGGGGTTCCCTAAATCAGCCCCAGCATTTT. The chain combines TRBV5-5 with TRBJ1-5; D may be TRBD1 (6 bases). Germline loops: CDR1 SGHKS, CDR2 YYEKEE (reference sequence). CDR3 length equals 16 residues. V gave up 4 bases and J gave up 4 bases, with 18 bases separating them.

This chain connects TRBV9 to TRBJ2-7, with D maybe TRBD1 (5 bases). V lost 0 bases to trimming and J lost 6 bases, with 7 bases between them. Germline CDR1 and CDR2: SGDLS and YYNGEE. The CDR3 runs 12 residues. The CDR3 sequence is CASSVAQGEQYF. In nucleotides, the CDR3 is TGTGCCAGCAGCGTAGCCCAGGGCGAGCAGTACTTC.

The rearrangement links TRBV15 to TRBJ2-7, with 12 bases aligning to TRBD1. The CDR3 totals 16 residues. V lost 5 bases, J lost 6 bases, and 11 bases stayed unmatched. Germline CDR1 LNHNV, CDR2 YYDKDF (reference sequence). DNA for the CDR3: TGTGCCACCAGCCGAAGGACGGGACAGGGGGCATTCGAGCAGTACTTC. This encodes CATSRRTGQGAFEQYF. Combining the CDR3 with reference TRBV15 and TRBJ2-7 gives the whole variable domain DAMVIQNPRYQVTQFGKPVTLSCSQTLNHNVMYWYQQKSSQAPKLLFHYYDKDFNNEADTPDNFQSRRPNTSFCFLDIRSPGLGDTAMYLCATSRRTGQGAFEQYFGPGTRLTVT.